The next 22 T cell receptor beta chains were all read from a single sample in a study of neurological immune-mediated disorders. TCRdb independently ran MiXCR on the 5' RACE reads; one entry per CDR3 protein. Among under 100,000 distinct CDR3 sequences, under 15% were seen once, and the ten largest hold roughly 5%. Time point meaning: longitudinal time-point 2. Sequences were obtained from PBMCs. The receptors were sampled from a female donor with HTLV-1-associated myelopathy (HAM/TSP).

This clonotype was detected many times. The chain links TRBV20-1 to TRBJ1-5; no clear D. Trimming removed 0 bases at V and 0 bases at J, with 9 bases between. Germline CDR1 and CDR2: DFQATT and SNEGSKA (reference sequence). The CDR3 is made up of 15 amino acids. This CDR3 reads CSARDRPYSNQPQHF. CDR3 nucleotides: TGCAGTGCTAGAGACCGACCTTATAGCAATCAGCCCCAGCATTTT.

This clonotype has ten or more counts. This sequence joins TRBV5-1 and TRBJ1-4, with 8 bases fitting TRBD1. This CDR3 has 15 residues. V trimming: 0 bases; J trimming: 10 bases; junction bases outside the gene matches: 8. Germline-derived CDR1 and CDR2 are SGHRS and YFSETQ. CDR3 sequence (DNA): TGCGCCAGCAGCTTGGATTCAGGGGGCCGCGGAAAACTGTTTTTT. Encoded protein: CASSLDSGGRGKLFF.

This clonotype was detected ten times or more. This sequence joins TRBV2 and TRBJ1-5; D call uncertain. V was shortened by 3 bases and J by 0 bases, with 9 bases between the two germline ends. The germline gives CDR1 SNHLY, CDR2 FYNNEI. The CDR3 totals 15 residues. CDR3 bases: TGTGCCAGCAGTGACCGGGCCTATAGCAATCAGCCCCAGCATTTT. Its protein is CASSDRAYSNQPQHF.

This clonotype was picked up many times. This sequence joins TRBV5-1 and TRBJ2-3, with TRBD1 matching over 8 bases. The CDR3 is made up of 13 amino acids. Germline V lookup: CDR1 SGHRS, CDR2 YFSETQ. Trimming took 2 bases from V and 6 from J; bases not matched to a gene: 2. CDR3 residues: CASSFSGGDTQYF. CDR3 bases: TGCGCCAGCAGCTTCTCAGGGGGCGATACGCAGTATTTT. The variable domain in full, completed from reference TRBV5-1 and TRBJ2-3, reads KAGVTQTPRYLIKTRGQQVTLSCSPISGHRSVSWYQQTPGQGLQFLFEYFSETQRNKGNFPGRFSGRQFSNSRSEMNVSTLELGDSALYLCASSFSGGDTQYFGPGTRLTVL.

The CDR3 nucleotides are TGTGCCAGCAGTTTATCCCCCCGTGAGGGCTATGAGCAGTTCTTC. It specifies CASSLSPREGYEQFF. The chain couples TRBV27 to TRBJ2-1, with D tentatively TRBD2 (5 bases). Per germline, CDR1 MNHEY and CDR2 SMNVEV (reference sequence). The CDR3 contains 15 residues. Trimming shortened V by 0 bases and J by 8 bases, and 14 bases separated the two germline ends.

This clonotype has at least ten counts. J is TRBJ2-7 and V is TRBV28, with 9 bases aligning to TRBD1. J lost 4 bases, V lost 3 bases, and 4 bases had no gene match. The CDR3 extends over 14 amino acids. Germline V gives CDR1 MDHEN, CDR2 SYDVKM. CDR3 coding DNA: TGTGCCAGCAGTTTCTTCGACAGGGGGTACGAGCAGTACTTC. It is translated as CASSFFDRGYEQYF.

Many counts were recorded for this clonotype. One end of the junction does not line up with germline, which may come from a read error. The chain joins TRBV15 to TRBJ2-7; 11 nucleotides match TRBD2. This CDR3 has 17 residues. Looked up from germline, CDR1 is LNHNV and CDR2 is YYDKDF (reference sequence). CDR3 region: CATSTPRLAGTSYEQYF. CDR3 bases: TGTGCTACCAGCACTCCGAGACTAGCGGGGACCTCCTACGAGCAGTACTTC.

To note about this clonotype: Just one base apart from a much larger clone, this may be a read error. V gene TRBV10-1 combines with J gene TRBJ2-7; D is perhaps TRBD2 (5 bases). The CDR3 has 14 amino acids. Germline CDR1 is WNHNN and CDR2 is SYGVQD (reference sequence). For the CDR3, the DNA is TGCGCCAGCAGTGAGATAGGAACCGATAGCGAGCGGTACTTC. This codes for CASSEIGTDSERYF.

Many counts were recorded for this clonotype. This rearrangement joins TRBV28 to TRBJ2-1; 12 nucleotides match TRBD2. V was pared by 5 bases and J by 3 bases, with 5 bases of the junction left unmatched. The CDR3 consists of 16 residues. CDR1 is MDHEN and CDR2 is SYDVKM in the germline V gene. The chain's CDR3 is CASSPLLAGGYNEQFF. CDR3 DNA sequence: TGTGCCAGCAGTCCGTTACTAGCGGGGGGCTACAATGAGCAGTTCTTC.

The V and J genes are TRBV27 and TRBJ2-5; D possibly corresponds to TRBD1 (5 bases). Germline V gene lookup returns CDR1 MNHEY and CDR2 SMNVEV (reference sequence). CDR3 length: 13 residues. Trimming shortened V by 9 bases and J by 5 bases, and 16 bases separated the two germline ends. CDR3 loop: CASSNRQRETQYF. DNA of the CDR3: TGTGCCAGTAGCAACCGACAGAGGGAGACCCAGTACTTC.

This clonotype was seen ten or more times. The CDR3 DNA reads TGTGCCAGCAGTGACAGGGAAATTTACAATGAGCAGTTCTTC. Translated, it gives CASSDREIYNEQFF. The V gene is TRBV27, the J gene TRBJ2-1, with 7 bases aligning to TRBD1. The germline gives CDR1 MNHEY, CDR2 SMNVEV (reference sequence). The CDR3 covers 14 residues. Losses at the gene ends were 5 bases for V and 4 bases for J; bases not matched to a gene: 5.

In its sample, this clonotype was seen many times. The chain joins TRBV27 to TRBJ1-1; D not resolved. The CDR3 runs 14 residues. V was shortened by 8 bases and J by 3 bases, with 16 bases between the two germline ends. The germline V gene encodes CDR1 MNHEY and CDR2 SMNVEV (reference sequence). As DNA, the CDR3 is TGTGCCAGCCGCCGGCGGGGTAGGGACACTGAAGCTTTCTTT. Encoded protein: CASRRRGRDTEAFF.

This clonotype was seen repeatedly, ten times or more. The V call is TRBV7-9, the J call TRBJ1-1; D perhaps matches TRBD1 (5 bases). The CDR3 is 15 amino acids. Germline V gene lookup returns CDR1 SEHNR and CDR2 FQNEAQ (reference sequence). The V and J ends lost 5 bases and 5 bases respectively, with 18 bases between them. The CDR3 here is CASSPFGRGSTEAFF. The CDR3 DNA follows: TGTGCCAGCAGCCCCTTTGGCCGGGGGAGTACTGAAGCTTTCTTT.

This clonotype was detected many times. V usage is TRBV5-1 and J usage is TRBJ2-3; no firm D call. Germline values: CDR1 SGHRS, CDR2 YFSETQ. The CDR3 sequence is 15 residues long. V was pared by 1 base and J by 3 bases, with 12 bases between. DNA of the CDR3: TGCGCCAGCAGCTTGACCCCTGCCTTGACAGATACGCAGTATTTT. Translated, it gives CASSLTPALTDTQYF.

A remark on this clonotype: A much larger clone is a single base away; this may be a read error. This chain uses TRBV5-1 with TRBJ2-7; tentative D call: TRBD2 (5 bases). Germline V gene data show CDR1 as SGHRS and CDR2 as YFSETQ. This CDR3 is built from 14 residues. DNA for the CDR3: TGCGACAGCAGCTTGGGCCCGGGATCCTACGAGCAGTACTTC. Protein product: CDSSLGPGSYEQYF.

This clonotype was counted many times. The chain combines TRBV20-1 with TRBJ2-1; tentative D call: TRBD2 (5 bases). The CDR3 covers 17 residues. The germline V and J ends were trimmed by 2 bases and 0 bases, with 17 bases remaining between them. The germline CDR1 and CDR2 sequences are DFQATT and SNEGSKA (reference sequence). The CDR3 region is CSARNTQRSSSYNEQFF. In nucleotides, the CDR3 is TGCAGTGCTAGAAACACCCAGCGGTCGAGCTCCTACAATGAGCAGTTCTTC.

This clonotype appeared many times. The chain recombines TRBV5-5 with TRBJ2-1, with 8 bases that match TRBD2. The CDR3 contains 16 residues. J lost 8 bases, V lost 6 bases, and 16 bases had no gene match. CDR1 is SGHKS, CDR2 YYEKEE, per germline (reference sequence). CDR3 protein: CASTPQVTGGHHEQFF. Here the CDR3 DNA reads TGTGCCAGCACGCCGCAGGTAACGGGGGGGCATCATGAGCAGTTCTTC.

In this sample, this clonotype turned up many times. The chain employs TRBV20-1 and TRBJ1-1, with D possibly matching TRBD1 (5 bases). Germline-derived CDR1 and CDR2 are DFQATT and SNEGSKA (reference sequence). The length of the CDR3 is 11 residues. The V end lost 4 bases, the J end lost 5 bases, and 8 bases lay between the germline ends. CDR3 nucleotide sequence: TGCAGTGCTACTGGGGGAACTGAAGCTTTCTTT. Translating gives CSATGGTEAFF.

This clonotype was recorded at least ten times. The J gene is TRBJ1-1, the V gene TRBV6-5, with D perhaps TRBD1 (6 bases). Per germline, CDR1 MNHEY and CDR2 SVGAGI. The V gene lost 7 bases and the J gene lost 2 bases, with 14 bases spanning the gap. The CDR3 runs to 14 residues. CDR3 protein: CASTSEGGNTEAFF. The CDR3 region has the DNA TGTGCCAGCACTTCCGAAGGGGGTAACACTGAAGCTTTCTTT.

Ten or more counts support this clonotype. V usage is TRBV3-1 and J usage is TRBJ2-1; TRBD2 matches at 8 bases. There are 15 residues in the CDR3. CDR1 and CDR2 (germline): LGHDT, YNNKEL (reference sequence). With V trimmed by 4 bases and J by 6 bases, 8 bases remained unmatched. CDR3 nucleotides: TGTGCCAGCAGCCTACCCGGGACTAGAGGCAATGAGCAGTTCTTC. This translates into CASSLPGTRGNEQFF.

About this clonotype: An end of the junction differs from the germline gene, which may be a read error. V and J are TRBV4-2 and TRBJ2-5; a possible D gene is TRBD2 (5 bases). There are 16 residues in the CDR3. Per germline, CDR1 LGHNA and CDR2 YNFKEQ. CDR3: CASSQDRTRGGETQHF. The DNA for the CDR3 is TGTGCCAGCAGCCAAGACCGCACTAGAGGCGGTGAGACCCAGCACTTC.

There are many counts of this clonotype. The chain carries TRBV6-6 and TRBJ2-3, with D tentatively TRBD1 (5 bases). The CDR3 is 17 amino acids. V dropped 0 bases and J dropped 6 bases, with 19 bases sitting between them. Germline V gene sequence: CDR1 MNHNY, CDR2 SVGAGI (reference sequence). CDR3 coding DNA: TGTGCCAGCAGTTACTCCCTCGTTGGGGCGAGTAGGGATACGCAGTATTTT. Translated: CASSYSLVGASRDTQYF.